A selection of T cell receptor beta chains follows, all from one sample in a study of shared clonotypes between healthy human individuals. Here immunoSEQ multiplex PCR was the method, and the copy in TCRdb shows in-frame clones only, minus some. In the table there are under 600,000 clones, 95% to 98% of which are singletons. The sequenced sample consisted of naive CD4+ T cells sorted from blood. Receptors were obtained from a woman aged 30 to 39 in good health. The CDR3 runs from the conserved cysteine through the conserved F or W. The order of the fields is D gene, J gene, V gene, CDR3 DNA, CDR3 protein. The D gene is left open where the match is weak.

-,TRBJ1-2,TRBV5-1,TGCGCCAGCAGCTTGGGGGGCAGGGTAAACTATGGCTACACCTTC,CASSLGGRVNYGYTF
-,TRBJ2-6,TRBV7-9,TGTGCCAGCAGCTTCATGGGAGAACGGGGGGCCAACGTCCTGACTTTC,CASSFMGERGANVLTF
-,TRBJ2-4,TRBV6-1,TGTGCCAGCAATCCCGGACAGACCAGAAACATTCAGTACTTC,CASNPGQTRNIQYF
TRBD1,TRBJ1-5,TRBV5-5,TGTGCCAGCAGCCCAGGGGGGTATAGCAATCAGCCCCAGCATTTT,CASSPGGYSNQPQHF
-,TRBJ2-7,TRBV13,TGTGCCAGCAGCCAAGCGGGCCACGAGCAGTACTTC,CASSQAGHEQYF
TRBD2,TRBJ2-3,TRBV28,TGTGCCAGCAGAGAGCGGGAGGGCCTATTGGCAGATACGCAGTATTTT,CASREREGLLADTQYF
-,TRBJ1-2,TRBV11-3,TGTGCCAGCAGCTCGAGGGATCGCTACACCTTC,CASSSRDRYTF
-,TRBJ2-7,TRBV18,TGTGCCAGCTCACCACCGGGAGTACCTTACGAGCAGTACTTC,CASSPPGVPYEQYF
-,TRBJ2-7,TRBV7-2,TGTGCCAGCAGCTCCATCCTCAAGAAAGGCTCCTACGAGCAGTACTTC,CASSSILKKGSYEQYF
TRBD2,TRBJ2-7,TRBV9,TGTGCCAGCAGCGAAACTAGCGGTTCCTACGAGCAGTACTTC,CASSETSGSYEQYF
-,TRBJ2-1,TRBV11-3,TGTGCCAGCAGCTTTAGCGAGAACAATGAGCAGTTCTTC,CASSFSENNEQFF
TRBD1,TRBJ2-7,TRBV28,TGTGCCAGCAGTATTAAGACAGGGTCTCACTACGAGCAGTACTTC,CASSIKTGSHYEQYF
-,TRBJ1-3,TRBV5-4,TGTGCCAGCAGCTTTAAAGGCAGGGACACTGGAAACACCATATATTTT,CASSFKGRDTGNTIYF
-,TRBJ2-1,TRBV6-6,TGTGCCAGCAGCAGTCCGGCTAGCTCCTACAATGAGCAGTTCTTC,CASSSPASSYNEQFF
-,TRBJ2-3,TRBV6-4,TGTGCCAGCAGTGACTCCCCGAATACGCAGTATTTT,CASSDSPNTQYF
-,TRBJ1-1,TRBV29-1,TGCAGCGGTACCCGGGGAGCCCCTCGGAACACTGAAGCTTTCTTT,CSGTRGAPRNTEAFF
-,TRBJ2-7,TRBV28,TGTGCCAGCAGTTTGTCCACCTTCTCCTACGAGCAGTACTTC,CASSLSTFSYEQYF
TRBD1,TRBJ1-2,TRBV27,TGTGCCAGCGGCTACAGACAGGGTCGCGTTGGCTACACCTTC,CASGYRQGRVGYTF
-,TRBJ2-7,TRBV2,TGTGCCAGCAGGCCGGGACAAATAGAGGGGATGCAGTACTTC,CASRPGQIEGMQYF
-,TRBJ2-2,TRBV21-1,TGTGCCAGCAGCGACATCCGGGACTATGAACCCGGGGAGCTGTTTTTT,CASSDIRDYEPGELFF
TRBD1,TRBJ1-1,TRBV6-5,TGTGCCAGCAGTTTGGGTGACAGGGCGGGAGCTTTCTTT,CASSLGDRAGAFF